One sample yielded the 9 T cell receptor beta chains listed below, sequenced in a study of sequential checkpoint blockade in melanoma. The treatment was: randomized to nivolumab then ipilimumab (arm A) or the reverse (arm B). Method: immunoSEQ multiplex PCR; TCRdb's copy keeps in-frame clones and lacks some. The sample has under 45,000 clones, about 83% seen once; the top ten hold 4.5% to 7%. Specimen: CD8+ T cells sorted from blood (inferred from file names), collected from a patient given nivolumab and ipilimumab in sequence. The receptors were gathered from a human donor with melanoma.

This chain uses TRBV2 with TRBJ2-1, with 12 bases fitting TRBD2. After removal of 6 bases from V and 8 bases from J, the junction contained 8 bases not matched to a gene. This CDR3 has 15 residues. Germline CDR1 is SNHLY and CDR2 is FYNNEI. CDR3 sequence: CASRETSGSRDEQFF. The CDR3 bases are TGTGCCAGCAGGGAGACTAGCGGGAGCCGTGATGAGCAGTTCTTC.

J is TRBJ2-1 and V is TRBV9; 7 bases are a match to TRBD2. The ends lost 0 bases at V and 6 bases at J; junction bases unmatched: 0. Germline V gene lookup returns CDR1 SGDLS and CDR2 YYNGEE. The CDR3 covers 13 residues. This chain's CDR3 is CASSVGGGNEQFF. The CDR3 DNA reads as TGTGCCAGCAGCGTAGGCGGGGGCAATGAGCAGTTCTTC.

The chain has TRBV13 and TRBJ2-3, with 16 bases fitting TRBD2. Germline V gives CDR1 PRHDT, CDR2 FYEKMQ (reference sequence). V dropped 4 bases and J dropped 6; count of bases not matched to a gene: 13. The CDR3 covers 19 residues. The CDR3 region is CASSSNAGLAGGPVDTQYF. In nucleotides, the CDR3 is TGTGCCAGCAGCTCGAACGCGGGACTAGCGGGAGGGCCTGTGGATACGCAGTATTTT.

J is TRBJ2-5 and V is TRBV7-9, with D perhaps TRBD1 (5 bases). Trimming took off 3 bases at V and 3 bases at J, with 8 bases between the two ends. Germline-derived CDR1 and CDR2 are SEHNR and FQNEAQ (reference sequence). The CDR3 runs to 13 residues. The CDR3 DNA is TGTGCCAGCAGCTTGGCAGGGAAAGAGACCCAGTACTTC. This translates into CASSLAGKETQYF.

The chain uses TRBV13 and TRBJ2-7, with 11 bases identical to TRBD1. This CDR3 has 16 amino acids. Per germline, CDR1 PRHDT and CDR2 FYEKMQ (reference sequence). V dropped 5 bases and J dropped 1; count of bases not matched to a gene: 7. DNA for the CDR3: TGTGCCAGCAGCATTACCGGGACAGGGGGGTCCTACGAGCAGTACTTC. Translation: CASSITGTGGSYEQYF.

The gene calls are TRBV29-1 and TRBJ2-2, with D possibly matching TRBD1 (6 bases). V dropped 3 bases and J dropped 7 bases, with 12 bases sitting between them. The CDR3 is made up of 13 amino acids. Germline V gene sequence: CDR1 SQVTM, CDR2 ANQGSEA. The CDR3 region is CSVEMGAGGELFF. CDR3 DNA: TGCAGCGTTGAGATGGGGGCTGGCGGGGAGCTGTTTTTT.

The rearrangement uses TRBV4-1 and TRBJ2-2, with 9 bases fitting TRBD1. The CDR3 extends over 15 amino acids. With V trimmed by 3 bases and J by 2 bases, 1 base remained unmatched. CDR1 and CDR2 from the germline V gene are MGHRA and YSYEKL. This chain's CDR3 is CASSQGQGNTGELFF. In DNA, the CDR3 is TGCGCCAGCAGCCAGGGACAGGGTAACACCGGGGAGCTGTTTTTT.

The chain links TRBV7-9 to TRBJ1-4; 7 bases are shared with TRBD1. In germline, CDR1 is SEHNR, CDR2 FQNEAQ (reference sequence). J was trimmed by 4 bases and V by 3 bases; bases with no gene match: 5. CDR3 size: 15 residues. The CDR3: CASSLEGAYNEKLFF. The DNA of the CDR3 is TGTGCCAGCAGCTTGGAGGGGGCTTATAATGAAAAACTGTTTTTT.

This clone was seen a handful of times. The CDR3 region has the DNA TGCGCCAGCAGCTTCATCCGGGACAGTACTGAAGCTTTCTTT. Its protein product is CASSFIRDSTEAFF. The chain combines TRBV5-1 with TRBJ1-1; 7 bases map to TRBD1. The CDR3 totals 14 residues. The V gene's germline CDR1 is SGHRS and CDR2 YFSETQ. V dropped 2 bases and J dropped 5; count of bases not matched to a gene: 6.